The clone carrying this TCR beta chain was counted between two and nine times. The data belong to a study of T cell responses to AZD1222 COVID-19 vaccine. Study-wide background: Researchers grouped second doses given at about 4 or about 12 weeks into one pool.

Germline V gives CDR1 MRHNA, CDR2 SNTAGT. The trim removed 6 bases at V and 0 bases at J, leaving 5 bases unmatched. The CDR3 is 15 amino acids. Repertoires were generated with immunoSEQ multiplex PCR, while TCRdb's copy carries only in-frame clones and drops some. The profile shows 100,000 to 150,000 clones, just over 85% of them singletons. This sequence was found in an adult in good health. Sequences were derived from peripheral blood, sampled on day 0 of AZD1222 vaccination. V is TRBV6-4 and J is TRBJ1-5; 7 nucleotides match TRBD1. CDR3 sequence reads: CASRRTGDSNQPQHF. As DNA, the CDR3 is TGTGCCAGCAGGAGGACAGGAGATAGCAATCAGCCCCAGCATTTT.